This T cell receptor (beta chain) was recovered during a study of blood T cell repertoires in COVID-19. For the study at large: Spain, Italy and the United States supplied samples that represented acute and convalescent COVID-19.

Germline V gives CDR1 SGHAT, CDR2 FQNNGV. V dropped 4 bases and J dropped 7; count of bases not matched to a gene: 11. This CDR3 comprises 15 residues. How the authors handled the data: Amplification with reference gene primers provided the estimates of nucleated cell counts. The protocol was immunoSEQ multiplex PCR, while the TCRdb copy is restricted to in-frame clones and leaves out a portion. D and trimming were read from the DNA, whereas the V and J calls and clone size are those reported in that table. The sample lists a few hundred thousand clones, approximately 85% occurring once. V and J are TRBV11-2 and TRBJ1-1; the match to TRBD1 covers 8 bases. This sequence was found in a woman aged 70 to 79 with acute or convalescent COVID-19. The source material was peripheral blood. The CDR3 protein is CASSSLRQGTSEAFF. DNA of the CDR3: TGTGCCAGCAGCTCTCTCCGACAGGGGACAAGTGAAGCTTTCTTT.